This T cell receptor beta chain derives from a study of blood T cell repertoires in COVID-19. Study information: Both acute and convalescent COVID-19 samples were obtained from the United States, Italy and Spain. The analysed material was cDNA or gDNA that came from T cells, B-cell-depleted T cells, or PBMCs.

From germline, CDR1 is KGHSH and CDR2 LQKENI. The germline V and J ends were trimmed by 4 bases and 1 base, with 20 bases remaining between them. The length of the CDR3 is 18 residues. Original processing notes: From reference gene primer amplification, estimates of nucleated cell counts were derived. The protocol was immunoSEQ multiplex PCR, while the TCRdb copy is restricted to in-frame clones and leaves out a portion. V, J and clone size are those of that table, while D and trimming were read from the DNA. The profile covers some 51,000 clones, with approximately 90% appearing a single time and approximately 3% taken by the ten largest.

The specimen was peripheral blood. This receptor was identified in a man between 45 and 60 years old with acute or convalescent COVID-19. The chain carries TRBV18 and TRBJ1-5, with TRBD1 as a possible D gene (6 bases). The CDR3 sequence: CASSRSPPTGSSNQPQHF. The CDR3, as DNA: TGTGCCAGCTCACGCAGCCCCCCAACAGGGTCCAGCAATCAGCCCCAGCATTTT.